Below are 28 T cell receptor beta chains sequenced from a single sample in a study of T cells in Graves' hyperthyroidism and ophthalmopathy. The source material, RNA transcripts, was used to amplify TCR beta CDR3 regions. TCR CDR3 regions were first amplified by RT-PCR with HTBI primers. TCRdb re-derived calls from the multiplex PCR reads in MiXCR, one entry per CDR3 protein. Found here are about 640,000 distinct CDR3 sequences, about 14% of them singletons; the top ten hold approximately 13%. Material: blood. These TCRs come from a woman between 50 and 59 years old with Graves' ophthalmopathy.

This chain links TRBV20-1 with TRBJ2-2, with D possibly TRBD2 on 6 matching bases. V shed 1 base and J shed 2 bases, with 14 bases lying between them. This CDR3 is 16 amino acids long. Germline loops: CDR1 DFQATT, CDR2 SNEGSKA (reference sequence). The CDR3 spells CSARALGLSNTGELFF. CDR3 DNA: TGCAGTGCTAGAGCTTTGGGACTCTCAAACACCGGGGAGCTGTTTTTT.

CDR3 DNA sequence: TGTGCCAGTAGTATAGATCGGACTAGCGGGAGGATGAGGAACACCGGGGAGCTGTTTTTT. This codes for CASSIDRTSGRMRNTGELFF. V usage is TRBV19 and J usage is TRBJ2-2; 14 positions agree with TRBD2. Germline lookup yields CDR1 LNHDA and CDR2 SQIVND (reference sequence). After removal of 0 bases from V and 1 base from J, the junction contained 7 bases not matched to a gene. The CDR3 has 20 amino acids.

The table lists this clonotype with many counts. This CDR3 reads CSVSFGLAGDDEQYF. In DNA, the CDR3 is TGCAGTGTAAGTTTTGGACTAGCGGGAGATGACGAGCAGTACTTC. This chain connects TRBV20-1 to TRBJ2-7, with 13 positions matching TRBD2. The V and J ends lost 7 bases and 5 bases, in that order; junction bases with no gene match: 11. Germline V gene data show CDR1 as DFQATT and CDR2 as SNEGSKA (reference sequence). The CDR3 consists of 15 residues.

This clonotype has at least ten counts. The gene calls are TRBV11-2 and TRBJ2-7, with D perhaps TRBD1 or TRBD2 (5 bases each). Trimming cost V 5 bases and J 5 bases, with 10 bases left between them. Germline CDR1 reads SGHAT; CDR2 reads FQNNGV. The CDR3 sequence is 12 residues long. CDR3 bases: TGTGCCAGCAGCCCAGGGACGGACGAGCAGTACTTC. Protein sequence: CASSPGTDEQYF.

Many counts were recorded for this clonotype. The chain employs TRBV28 and TRBJ2-7; 10 bases fit TRBD1. V was pared by 6 bases and J by 3 bases, with 11 bases of the junction left unmatched. Per germline, CDR1 MDHEN and CDR2 SYDVKM. The CDR3 length is 16 residues. CDR3 coding DNA: TGTGCCAGCAGCTACACGGAGGGACAGGGGAACTACGAGCAGTACTTC. Translated: CASSYTEGQGNYEQYF.

This clonotype was counted a few times. The conserved closing phenylalanine or tryptophan is absent in this CDR3, likely reflecting a read error. The genes are TRBV20-1 and TRBJ1-2; TRBD1 is a possible D gene (6 bases). The CDR3 spans 15 residues. Trimming took 2 bases from V and 6 from J, leaving 19 bases between them. Germline-derived CDR1 and CDR2 are DFQATT and SNEGSKA (reference sequence). The chain's CDR3 is CSARTQGEGGNGYTL. CDR3 in DNA: TGCAGTGCTAGAACCCAAGGGGAGGGGGGAAATGGCTACACCCTC.

Details on this clonotype: With a much larger clone just one base away, this may be a read error. The CDR3 DNA follows: TGTGCCAGCAGTCCCCCTTTGGGGGACGGCGGGGAGCTGGTTTTT. Protein product: CASSPPLGDGGELVF. V and J are TRBV28 and TRBJ2-2, with a weak D call TRBD2 (6 bases). From germline, CDR1 is MDHEN and CDR2 SYDVKM. This CDR3 comprises 15 residues.

This clonotype was detected ten times or more. The chain recombines TRBV11-3 with TRBJ1-3; TRBD1 aligns across 10 bases. Germline lookup yields CDR1 SGHNT and CDR2 YENEEA. The CDR3 is 18 amino acids. Trimming removed 6 bases from V and 0 bases from J; junction bases left unmatched: 11. Here the CDR3 reads CASREAGTGVASGNTIYF. As DNA, the CDR3 is TGTGCCAGCAGGGAAGCCGGGACAGGGGTAGCCTCTGGAAACACCATATATTTT.

This clonotype appeared a few times. This chain connects TRBV2 to TRBJ2-1, with 15 bases identical to TRBD2. V dropped 4 bases and J dropped 10; count of bases not matched to a gene: 2. Germline V gene sequence: CDR1 SNHLY, CDR2 FYNNEI. This CDR3 comprises 14 residues. This CDR3 is CASSGTSGRGEQFF. CDR3 sequence (DNA): TGTGCCAGCAGTGGGACTAGCGGGAGGGGGGAGCAGTTCTTC.

The chain recombines TRBV4-1 with TRBJ1-5; weak D call: TRBD1 (6 bases). The CDR3 is 17 residues long. V was shortened by 1 base and J by 0 bases, with 13 bases between the two germline ends. The germline gives CDR1 MGHRA, CDR2 YSYEKL. The CDR3 loop is CASSQVRGRDSNQPQHF. The CDR3 bases are TGCGCCAGCAGCCAAGTCAGGGGCAGAGATAGCAATCAGCCCCAGCATTTT.

This clonotype has just a few counts. This chain connects TRBV9 to TRBJ2-1, with 8 bases matching TRBD2. The junction had 8 bases not matched to a gene; V was cut back by 0 bases and J by 6 bases. CDR3 length: 16 amino acids. Germline V gene data show CDR1 as SGDLS and CDR2 as YYNGEE. CDR3 residues: CASSVDRREGPNEQFF. The CDR3, as DNA: TGTGCCAGCAGCGTAGATAGACGGGAGGGTCCCAATGAGCAGTTCTTC.

This sequence joins TRBV7-3 and TRBJ2-2, with 10 bases aligning to TRBD2. V was clipped by 6 bases and J by 6 bases; unmatched bases: 7. The germline gives CDR1 SGHTA, CDR2 FQGTGA. The CDR3 runs to 15 residues. The CDR3 DNA sequence: TGTGCCAGCAGGGCGGTCCTAGCGGGAGCCGGGGAGCTGTTTTTT. Translating gives CASRAVLAGAGELFF.

This clonotype has ten or more counts. The V call is TRBV30, the J call TRBJ1-6, with D perhaps matching TRBD1 (5 bases). The length of the CDR3 is 11 residues. V lost 2 bases and J lost 10, with 6 bases in between. The germline V gene encodes CDR1 GTSNPN and CDR2 SVGIG (reference sequence). This CDR3 reads CAWSQGSPLHF. The CDR3 DNA is TGTGCCTGGAGTCAGGGATCACCCCTCCACTTT.

The table lists this clonotype with a few counts. A read error may be the cause here, since a much bigger clone is one base away. The rearrangement uses TRBV11-3 and TRBJ2-1; 10 bases are shared with TRBD2. The germline V gene encodes CDR1 SGHNT and CDR2 YENEEA. V was clipped by 2 bases and J by 4 bases; unmatched bases: 5. This CDR3 has 16 residues. CDR3: CASSLIGTSAYNEQFF. The CDR3, as DNA: TGTGCCAGCAGCTTAATCGGGACTAGCGCTTACAATGAGCAGTTCTTC.

This clonotype was detected ten times or more. This chain uses TRBV20-1 with TRBJ2-5, with D uncertain. The CDR3 spans 14 residues. Trimming stripped 1 base from V and 5 bases from J, with 14 bases between. Germline-derived CDR1 and CDR2 are DFQATT and SNEGSKA (reference sequence). The CDR3 here is CSARGDGSGETQYF. The CDR3 DNA reads as TGCAGTGCTAGAGGCGACGGATCCGGGGAGACCCAGTACTTC.

In this sample, this clonotype turned up many times. The chain couples TRBV20-1 to TRBJ2-5; possibly TRBD1 or TRBD2 for D (5 bases each). Trimming removed 0 bases at V and 2 bases at J, with 13 bases between. The CDR3 is made up of 15 amino acids. The germline CDR1 and CDR2 sequences are DFQATT and SNEGSKA (reference sequence). The DNA for the CDR3 is TGCAGTGCTAGAGAAGGGACCGGACCTCAAGAGACCCAGTACTTC. It yields the protein CSAREGTGPQETQYF.

Notes on this clonotype: Germline and junction disagree at one end, which may indicate a read error. The chain has TRBV18 and TRBJ2-7; 8 bases align to TRBD1. Germline V gene lookup returns CDR1 KGHSH and CDR2 LQKENI. This CDR3 is 15 amino acids long. The CDR3 protein is CASPPRTGYSYEQYF. CDR3 nucleotides: TGTGCCAGCCCACCACGGACAGGGTATTCCTACGAGCAGTACTTC. The whole variable domain, filled in from reference TRBV18 and TRBJ2-7, reads NAGVMQNPRHLVRRRGQEARLRCSPMKGHSHVYWYRQLPEEGLKFMVYLQKENIIDESGMPKERFSAEFPKEGPSILRIQQVVRGDSAAYFCASPPRTGYSYEQYFGPGTRLTVT.

This clonotype has at least ten counts. The J gene is TRBJ1-2, the V gene TRBV7-6, with D unresolved. This CDR3 has 13 residues. The germline gives CDR1 SGHVS, CDR2 FNYEAQ. The germline V and J ends were trimmed by 4 bases and 8 bases, with 14 bases remaining between them. Written as DNA, the CDR3 is TGTGCCAGCAGCTCACAAAGCTTTGCGGGCTACACCTTC. Residues: CASSSQSFAGYTF. The entire variable domain, with the rest obtained from reference TRBV7-6 and TRBJ1-2, is as follows: GAGVSQSPRYKVTKRGQDVALRCDPISGHVSLYWYRQALGQGPEFLTYFNYEAQQDKSGLPNDRFSAERPEGSISTLTIQRTEQRDSAMYRCASSSQSFAGYTFGSGTRLTVV.

Ten or more counts support this clonotype. The chain employs TRBV6-2 or TRBV6-3 and TRBJ2-1; 16 bases map to TRBD2. This CDR3 is built from 21 residues. Germline-derived CDR1 and CDR2 are MNHEY and SVGEGT. V dropped 2 bases and J dropped 0; count of bases not matched to a gene: 10. The DNA of the CDR3 is TGTGCCAGCAGTTACGGAACGGGGACTAGCGGGAGGGTTCCCTCCTACAATGAGCAGTTCTTC. Its protein product is CASSYGTGTSGRVPSYNEQFF.

The chain joins TRBV6-1 to TRBJ2-7; the D gene could be TRBD1 or TRBD2 (5 bases each). CDR1 MNHNS and CDR2 SASEGT come from the germline V gene. The V gene lost 5 bases and the J gene lost 2 bases, with 13 bases spanning the gap. This CDR3 is built from 14 residues. The CDR3 protein is CASSPEGLPYEQYF. The CDR3 nucleotides are TGTGCCAGCAGTCCCGAGGGGCTCCCCTACGAGCAGTACTTC.

Concerning this clonotype itself: The junction departs from the called germline gene at one end, perhaps through a read error. The genes are TRBV29-1 and TRBJ2-2; D possibly uses TRBD1 or TRBD2 (7 bases each). CDR1 is SQVTM and CDR2 is ANQGSEA in the germline V gene. There are 15 residues in the CDR3. The CDR3 here is CSVEDRAGGTGELFF. CDR3 nucleotides: TGCAGCGTGGAAGACAGGGCCGGGGGGACCGGGGAGCTGTTTTTT.

CDR3 sequence: CASRAAGSEQFF. CDR3 nucleotides: TGTGCCAGCAGAGCAGCGGGAAGTGAGCAGTTCTTC. The chain links TRBV12-3 or TRBV12-4 to TRBJ2-1; 7 nucleotides align to TRBD2. The CDR3 covers 12 residues. The ends lost 6 bases at V and 9 bases at J; junction bases unmatched: 5.

This sequence joins TRBV7-3 and TRBJ2-7; weak D call: TRBD1 (5 bases). CDR3 size: 16 residues. V shed 5 bases and J shed 2 bases, with 19 bases lying between them. Germline values: CDR1 SGHTA, CDR2 FQGTGA. The CDR3 spells CASSPIVWGPAYEQYF. The CDR3 bases are TGTGCCAGCAGCCCCATAGTTTGGGGCCCGGCCTACGAGCAGTACTTC.

Many counts were recorded for this clonotype. The rearrangement uses TRBV20-1 and TRBJ2-3; 15 bases fit TRBD2. CDR3 length equals 19 residues. The V gene end was trimmed by 2 bases and the J gene end by 4 bases; junction bases not matched to a gene: 13. Germline V gene sequence: CDR1 DFQATT, CDR2 SNEGSKA (reference sequence). For the CDR3, the DNA is TGCAGTGCTAGACCAGCTCCCGGGACTAGCGGGAGGTCGTCAGATACGCAGTATTTT. Translation gives CSARPAPGTSGRSSDTQYF.

V and J are TRBV30 and TRBJ2-4; 7 bases align to TRBD2. CDR1 GTSNPN and CDR2 SVGIG come from the germline V gene (reference sequence). This CDR3 is 16 amino acids long. After removal of 5 bases from V and 1 base from J, the junction contained 11 bases not matched to a gene. This CDR3 reads CAWSFGLVAAKNIQYF. The CDR3 nucleotides are TGTGCCTGGTCTTTCGGACTAGTCGCGGCCAAAAACATTCAGTACTTC.

This clonotype was detected ten times or more. The chain joins TRBV30 to TRBJ1-3; D call uncertain. There are 14 residues in the CDR3. Trimming took 5 bases from V and 0 from J, leaving 11 bases between them. The germline V gene encodes CDR1 GTSNPN and CDR2 SVGIG (reference sequence). In nucleotides, the CDR3 is TGTGCCTGGTCGATCCAGAGCTCTGGAAACACCATATATTTT. Its protein product is CAWSIQSSGNTIYF.

This chain uses TRBV5-1 with TRBJ2-5; D possibly matches TRBD1 or TRBD2 (6 bases each). Between the trimmed V and J ends, which lost 4 bases and 0 bases, there was a span of 16 bases. CDR1 SGHRS and CDR2 YFSETQ come from the germline V gene. The CDR3 loop spans 16 amino acids. DNA for the CDR3: TGCGCCAGCAGCGCGGAAAGGGGGGCGGACCAAGAGACCCAGTACTTC. Translated, it gives CASSAERGADQETQYF.

In its sample, this clonotype was seen many times. The CDR3 is CASSLEGGWAADTQYF. CDR3 in DNA: TGTGCCAGCAGCTTGGAGGGCGGGTGGGCGGCAGATACGCAGTATTTT. The genes are TRBV5-8 and TRBJ2-3; a weak D match, TRBD2 (5 bases). Germline-derived CDR1 and CDR2 are SGHTS and YDEGEE. This CDR3 region has 16 residues. Trimming pared 0 bases from V and 4 bases from J, leaving 15 bases between. Based on the CDR3 plus reference TRBV5-8 and TRBJ2-3, the full variable domain is EAGVTQSPTHLIKTRGQQATLRCSPISGHTSVYWYQQALGLGLQFLLWYDEGEERNRGNFPPRFSGRQFPNYSSELNVNALELEDSALYLCASSLEGGWAADTQYFGPGTRLTVL.